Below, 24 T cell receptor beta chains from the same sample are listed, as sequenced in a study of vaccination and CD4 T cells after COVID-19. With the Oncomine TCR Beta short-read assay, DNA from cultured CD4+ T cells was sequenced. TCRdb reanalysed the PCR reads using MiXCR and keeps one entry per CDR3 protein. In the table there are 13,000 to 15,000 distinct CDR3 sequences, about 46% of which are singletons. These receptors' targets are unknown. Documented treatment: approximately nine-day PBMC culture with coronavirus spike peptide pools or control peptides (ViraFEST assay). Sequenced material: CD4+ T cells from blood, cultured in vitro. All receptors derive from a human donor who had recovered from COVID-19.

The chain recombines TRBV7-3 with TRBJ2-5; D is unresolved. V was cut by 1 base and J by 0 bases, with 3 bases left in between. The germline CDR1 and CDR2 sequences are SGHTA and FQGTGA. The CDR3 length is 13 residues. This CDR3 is CASSLIYQETQYF. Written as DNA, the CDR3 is TGTGCCAGCAGCTTAATTTACCAAGAGACCCAGTACTTC.

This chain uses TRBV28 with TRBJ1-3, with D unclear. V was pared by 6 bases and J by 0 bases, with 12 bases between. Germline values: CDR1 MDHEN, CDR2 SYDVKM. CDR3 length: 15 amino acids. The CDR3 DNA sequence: TGTGCCAGCAGCTCCACGATAGTCTCTGGAAACACCATATATTTT. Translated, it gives CASSSTIVSGNTIYF.

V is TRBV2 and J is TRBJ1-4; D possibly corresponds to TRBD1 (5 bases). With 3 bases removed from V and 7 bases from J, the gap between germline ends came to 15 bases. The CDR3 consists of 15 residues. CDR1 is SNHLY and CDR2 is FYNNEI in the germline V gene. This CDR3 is CASSETGLGGEKLFF. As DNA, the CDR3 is TGTGCCAGCAGTGAGACGGGCCTCGGGGGTGAAAAACTGTTTTTT. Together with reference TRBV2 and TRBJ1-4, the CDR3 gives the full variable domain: EPEVTQTPSHQVTQMGQEVILRCVPISNHLYFYWYRQILGQKVEFLVSFYNNEISEKSEIFDDQFSVERPDGSNFTLKIRSTKLEDSAMYFCASSETGLGGEKLFFGSGTQLSVL.

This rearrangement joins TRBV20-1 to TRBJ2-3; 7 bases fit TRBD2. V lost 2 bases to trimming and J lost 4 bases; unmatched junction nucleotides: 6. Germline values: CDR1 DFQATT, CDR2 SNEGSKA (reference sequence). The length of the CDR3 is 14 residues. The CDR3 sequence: CSARRDAGADTQYF. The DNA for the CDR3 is TGCAGTGCTAGACGGGACGCGGGGGCAGATACGCAGTATTTT.

The CDR3 is CASSYSIGGYEQYF. In DNA form, the CDR3 reads TGTGCCAGCAGTTACTCGATAGGGGGATACGAGCAGTACTTC. J is TRBJ2-7 and V is TRBV6-2 or TRBV6-3; tentative D call: TRBD1 (6 bases). CDR3 length equals 14 residues. Per germline, CDR1 MNHEY and CDR2 SVGEGT. V lost 0 bases to trimming and J lost 4 bases, with 10 bases between them.

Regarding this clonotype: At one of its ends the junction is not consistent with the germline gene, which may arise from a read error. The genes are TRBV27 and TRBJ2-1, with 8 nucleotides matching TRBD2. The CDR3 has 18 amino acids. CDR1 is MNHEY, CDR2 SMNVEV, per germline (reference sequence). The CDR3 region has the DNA TGTGCCAGCAGTTTATTCGGACTAGCCCTGGGGGAGGACAATGGGCAGTTCTTC. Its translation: CASSLFGLALGEDNGQFF.

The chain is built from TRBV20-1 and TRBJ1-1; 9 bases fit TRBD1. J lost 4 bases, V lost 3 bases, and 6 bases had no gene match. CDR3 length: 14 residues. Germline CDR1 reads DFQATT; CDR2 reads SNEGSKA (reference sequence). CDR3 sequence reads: CSASRRTGATEAFF. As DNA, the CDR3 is TGCAGTGCTAGTCGTAGGACAGGGGCCACTGAAGCTTTCTTT.

For the CDR3, the DNA is TGTGCTAGTGCTATGACAGGGAATCAGCCCCAGCATTTT. It encodes CASAMTGNQPQHF. The rearrangement links TRBV12-5 to TRBJ1-5; TRBD1 agrees at 7 bases. There are 13 residues in the CDR3. The V gene end was trimmed by 7 bases and the J gene end by 4 bases; junction bases not matched to a gene: 4. Looked up from germline, CDR1 is LGHNT and CDR2 is FRNRAP.

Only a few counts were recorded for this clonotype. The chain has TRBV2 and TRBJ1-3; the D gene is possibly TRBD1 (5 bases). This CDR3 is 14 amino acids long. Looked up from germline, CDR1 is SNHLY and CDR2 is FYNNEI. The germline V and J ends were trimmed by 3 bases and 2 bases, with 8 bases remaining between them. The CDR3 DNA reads TGTGCCAGCAGTGATGTAGGGGCTGGAAACACCATATATTTT. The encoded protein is CASSDVGAGNTIYF.

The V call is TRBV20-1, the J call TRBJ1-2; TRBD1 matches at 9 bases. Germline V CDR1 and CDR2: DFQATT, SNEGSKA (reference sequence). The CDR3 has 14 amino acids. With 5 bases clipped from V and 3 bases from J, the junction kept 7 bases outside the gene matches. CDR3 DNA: TGCAGTGCTCGCGGACAGGGGATTCACTATGGCTACACCTTC. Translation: CSARGQGIHYGYTF.

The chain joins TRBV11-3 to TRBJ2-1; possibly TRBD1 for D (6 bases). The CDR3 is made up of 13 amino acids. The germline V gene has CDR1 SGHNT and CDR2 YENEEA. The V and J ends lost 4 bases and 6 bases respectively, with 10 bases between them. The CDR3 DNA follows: TGTGCCAGCAGCTGGGGGCAGACCAATGAGCAGTTCTTC. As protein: CASSWGQTNEQFF.

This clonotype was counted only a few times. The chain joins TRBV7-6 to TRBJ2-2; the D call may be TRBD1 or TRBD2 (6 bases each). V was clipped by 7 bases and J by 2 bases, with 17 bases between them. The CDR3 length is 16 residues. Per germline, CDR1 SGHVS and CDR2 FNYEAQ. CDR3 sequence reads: CASNPLGGRNTGELFF. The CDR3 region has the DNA TGTGCCAGCAACCCACTAGGGGGGCGAAACACCGGGGAGCTGTTTTTT.

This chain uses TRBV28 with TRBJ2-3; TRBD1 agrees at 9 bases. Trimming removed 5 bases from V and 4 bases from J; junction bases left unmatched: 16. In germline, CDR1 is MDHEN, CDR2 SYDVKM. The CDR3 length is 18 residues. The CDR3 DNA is TGTGCCAGCAGTCCCCCCCAGGGGACAGGGATGAGCGCAGATACGCAGTATTTT. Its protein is CASSPPQGTGMSADTQYF.

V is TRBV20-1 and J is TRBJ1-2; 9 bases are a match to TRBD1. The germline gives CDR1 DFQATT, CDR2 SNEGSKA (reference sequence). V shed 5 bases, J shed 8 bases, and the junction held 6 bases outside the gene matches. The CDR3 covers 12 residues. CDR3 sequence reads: CSAPRDRDGYTF. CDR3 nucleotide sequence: TGCAGTGCTCCCCGGGACAGGGACGGCTACACCTTC.

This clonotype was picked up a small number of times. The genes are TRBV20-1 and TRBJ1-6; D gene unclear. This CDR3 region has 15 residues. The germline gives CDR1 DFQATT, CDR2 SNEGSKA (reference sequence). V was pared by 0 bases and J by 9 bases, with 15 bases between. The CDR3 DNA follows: TGCAGTGCTAGAGATGGGCAGTACAATCGTTCACCCCTCCACTTT. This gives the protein CSARDGQYNRSPLHF.

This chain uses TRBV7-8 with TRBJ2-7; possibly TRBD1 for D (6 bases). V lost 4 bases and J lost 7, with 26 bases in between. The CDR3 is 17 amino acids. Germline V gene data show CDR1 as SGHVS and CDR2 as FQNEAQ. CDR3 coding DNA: TGTGCCAGCAGCTACAGGGCCGTACGGACTTCGGAATGGGAGCAGTACTTC. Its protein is CASSYRAVRTSEWEQYF.

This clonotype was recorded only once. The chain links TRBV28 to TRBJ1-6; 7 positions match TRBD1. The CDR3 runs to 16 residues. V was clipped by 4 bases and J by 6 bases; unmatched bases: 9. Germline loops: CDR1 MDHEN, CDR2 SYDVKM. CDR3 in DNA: TGTGCCAGCAGTTCGTACAGGGGAGTAGGTAATTCACCCCTCCACTTT. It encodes CASSSYRGVGNSPLHF.

CDR3 amino acids: CASSLDRLNTEAFF. Here the CDR3 DNA reads TGTGCCAGCAGCTTGGACCGCCTGAACACTGAAGCTTTCTTT. The rearrangement uses TRBV5-4 and TRBJ1-1; no definite D call. The CDR3 runs to 14 residues. The germline V gene has CDR1 SGHNT and CDR2 YYREEE (reference sequence). V lost 0 bases and J lost 0, with 6 bases in between.

CDR3 region: CASSPRRGVGAKNIQYF. The CDR3 region has the DNA TGTGCCAGCAGTCCCCGACGAGGGGTGGGGGCCAAAAACATTCAGTACTTC. The chain employs TRBV2 and TRBJ2-4; D might be TRBD1 or TRBD2, each matching 5 bases. Germline CDR1 reads SNHLY; CDR2 reads FYNNEI. V was clipped by 5 bases and J by 1 base, with 18 bases between them. This CDR3 contains 17 residues.

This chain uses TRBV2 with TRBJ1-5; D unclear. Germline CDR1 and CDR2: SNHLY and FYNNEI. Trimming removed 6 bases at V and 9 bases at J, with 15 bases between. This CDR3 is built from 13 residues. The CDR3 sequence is CASSDGPSRPQHF. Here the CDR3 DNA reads TGTGCCAGCAGCGACGGGCCCAGTCGGCCCCAGCATTTT.

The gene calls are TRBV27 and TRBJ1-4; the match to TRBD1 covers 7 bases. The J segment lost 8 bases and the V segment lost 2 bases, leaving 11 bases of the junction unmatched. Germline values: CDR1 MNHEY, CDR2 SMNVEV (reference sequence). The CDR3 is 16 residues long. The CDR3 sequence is CASSLLPGAGGEKLFF. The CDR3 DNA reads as TGTGCCAGCAGTTTACTCCCCGGGGCAGGGGGGGAAAAACTGTTTTTT.

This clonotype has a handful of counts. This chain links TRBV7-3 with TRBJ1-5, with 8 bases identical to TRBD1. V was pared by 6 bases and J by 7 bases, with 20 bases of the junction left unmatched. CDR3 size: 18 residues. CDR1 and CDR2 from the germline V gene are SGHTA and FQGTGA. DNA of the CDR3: TGTGCCAGCAGTTCCATCCGGGACAGGAATCATCAGGAGCAGCCCCAGCATTTT. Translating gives CASSSIRDRNHQEQPQHF.

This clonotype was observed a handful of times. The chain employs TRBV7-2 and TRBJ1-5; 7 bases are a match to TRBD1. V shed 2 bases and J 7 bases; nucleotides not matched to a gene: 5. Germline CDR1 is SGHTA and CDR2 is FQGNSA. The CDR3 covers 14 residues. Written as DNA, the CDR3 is TGTGCCAGCAGCTTAAACAGGGGTAGGCAGCCCCAGCATTTT. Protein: CASSLNRGRQPQHF.

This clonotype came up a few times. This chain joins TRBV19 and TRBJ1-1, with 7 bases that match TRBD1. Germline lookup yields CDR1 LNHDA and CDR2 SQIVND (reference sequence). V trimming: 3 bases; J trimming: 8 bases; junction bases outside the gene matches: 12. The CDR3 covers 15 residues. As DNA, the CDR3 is TGTGCCAGTAGTATCCGTACAGGGGTCCCATCCGAAGCTTTCTTT. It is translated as CASSIRTGVPSEAFF.